This passage covers 21 T cell receptor beta chains from one sample sequenced in a study of T cell responses to AZD1222 COVID-19 vaccine. The data were produced by immunoSEQ multiplex PCR, yet TCRdb's version contains in-frame clones alone and is incomplete. The sample has approximately 170,000 clones; 75% to 95% are singletons. The sample here was peripheral blood, taken on day 0 of AZD1222 vaccination. These receptors were collected from an adult in good health.

In its sample, this clone was seen a few times. The chain links TRBV5-1 to TRBJ2-6; 7 bases agree with TRBD2. The CDR3 loop spans 19 amino acids. Germline assignment: CDR1 SGHRS and CDR2 YFSETQ. With V trimmed by 0 bases and J by 4 bases, 13 bases remained unmatched. The CDR3 reads CASSLGAGLGRGGANVLTF. The CDR3 region has the DNA TGCGCCAGCAGCTTGGGAGCGGGGCTCGGCCGCGGGGGGGCCAACGTCCTGACTTTC.

The V gene is TRBV5-6, the J gene TRBJ2-1; weak D call: TRBD2 (5 bases). This CDR3 has 14 residues. Germline V CDR1 and CDR2: SGHDT, YYEEEE. The V and J ends lost 0 bases and 6 bases respectively, with 10 bases between them. The CDR3 here is CASSLAEGGNEQFF. The DNA for the CDR3 is TGTGCCAGCAGCTTGGCCGAAGGAGGCAATGAGCAGTTCTTC.

The chain has TRBV20-1 and TRBJ1-2; TRBD1 aligns across 8 bases. Germline trimming cut 3 bases from V and 10 bases from J; bases unmatched to any gene: 10. Germline-derived CDR1 and CDR2 are DFQATT and SNEGSKA (reference sequence). The CDR3 loop spans 13 amino acids. This CDR3 reads CSASGDRMNPYTF. The DNA for the CDR3 is TGCAGTGCTAGTGGGGACAGGATGAACCCCTACACCTTC.

This chain joins TRBV7-3 and TRBJ2-2, with 9 bases fitting TRBD2. The CDR3 totals 17 residues. CDR1 is SGHTA and CDR2 is FQGTGA in the germline V gene. Trimming at V came to 4 bases and at J to 3 bases, leaving 9 bases not matched to a gene. The DNA for the CDR3 is TGTGCCAGCAGCTCCCTACTCGGGACTAGCTACACCGGGGAGCTGTTTTTT. Amino acid sequence: CASSSLLGTSYTGELFF.

Here the CDR3 DNA reads TGTGCCAGCTCATTGGACAGTTTGAACACTGAAGCTTTCTTT. Translating it yields CASSLDSLNTEAFF. The chain links TRBV18 to TRBJ1-1; D perhaps matches TRBD1 (6 bases). The CDR3 runs 14 residues. Germline CDR1 KGHSH, CDR2 LQKENI. Trimming cost V 5 bases and J 0 bases, with 10 bases left between them.

The J gene is TRBJ1-2, the V gene TRBV2; D remains unclear. Trimming shortened V by 4 bases and J by 2 bases, and 8 bases separated the two germline ends. Per the germline V gene, CDR1 is SNHLY and CDR2 is FYNNEI. The CDR3 extends over 13 amino acids. The CDR3 loop is CASSAGFNYGYTF. CDR3 in DNA: TGTGCCAGCAGTGCTGGTTTCAACTATGGCTACACCTTC.

The V and J genes are TRBV7-8 and TRBJ1-2, with 8 nucleotides matching TRBD1. Germline V CDR1 and CDR2: SGHVS, FQNEAQ. Trimming at V came to 2 bases and at J to 4 bases, leaving 3 bases not matched to a gene. The CDR3 spans 14 residues. CDR3 nucleotide sequence: TGTGCCAGCAGCTTACAGGGGGCTGGCTATGGCTACACCTTC. It specifies CASSLQGAGYGYTF.

Worth noting for this clone: The sample carries other DNA sequences with the same CDR3. This chain joins TRBV7-2 and TRBJ2-7; tentatively, D is TRBD1 or TRBD2 (6 bases each). Germline lookup yields CDR1 SGHTA and CDR2 FQGNSA. The CDR3 is 13 residues long. V was trimmed by 1 base and J by 4 bases, leaving 8 bases between them. The CDR3 loop reads CASSLEGGYEQYF. For the CDR3, the DNA is TGTGCCAGCAGCTTAGAAGGGGGGTACGAGCAGTACTTC.

The rearrangement joins TRBV5-4 to TRBJ2-7; 9 bases line up with TRBD1. CDR1 SGHNT and CDR2 YYREEE come from the germline V gene (reference sequence). The CDR3 runs to 15 residues. Trimming cost V 4 bases and J 4 bases; bases outside gene matches: 9. CDR3 loop: CASSQTGTGNYEQYF. CDR3 nucleotides: TGTGCCAGCAGCCAGACCGGGACAGGGAATTACGAGCAGTACTTC.

The chain combines TRBV6-5 with TRBJ1-2, with no clear D. Germline V gene data show CDR1 as MNHEY and CDR2 as SVGAGI. The CDR3 covers 13 residues. V was trimmed by 6 bases and J by 7 bases, leaving 15 bases between them. The CDR3 sequence: CASRAAKEGGYTF. The CDR3 nucleotides are TGTGCCAGCAGGGCAGCAAAAGAAGGTGGCTACACCTTC.

The chain has TRBV25-1 and TRBJ2-2; perhaps TRBD1 as D (6 bases). CDR1 and CDR2 (germline): MGHDK, SYGVNS. This CDR3 is 16 amino acids long. V lost 5 bases to trimming and J lost 1 base, with 14 bases between them. In DNA form, the CDR3 reads TGTGCCAGCAGTAAGACAGGATCCCTGAACACCGGGGAGCTGTTTTTT. Amino acids: CASSKTGSLNTGELFF.

The V gene is TRBV6-5, the J gene TRBJ2-1, with a tentative D call TRBD2 (5 bases). The CDR3 has 14 amino acids. Germline CDR1 MNHEY, CDR2 SVGAGI. V dropped 4 bases and J dropped 7 bases, with 14 bases sitting between them. The CDR3 bases are TGTGCCAGCAGTTCCCGGGAATTAGGGAATGAGCAGTTCTTC. It is translated as CASSSRELGNEQFF.

This chain links TRBV1 with TRBJ2-2; TRBD2, as called in the table, went unchecked against the DNA. TRBV1 is a known pseudogene. There are 17 residues in the CDR3. CDR3 sequence: CTSSQDVREAPTGELFF. As DNA, the CDR3 is TGCACCAGCAGCCAAGACGTGCGGGAGGCCCCCACCGGGGAGCTGTTTTTT.

This clone was seen just once. The rearrangement links TRBV24-1 to TRBJ2-1, with 7 bases lining up with TRBD2. Per germline, CDR1 KGHDR and CDR2 SFDVKD. J lost 0 bases, V lost 4 bases, and 11 bases had no gene match. The CDR3 has 18 amino acids. The CDR3 here is CATSDPLEAGRSYNEQFF. The DNA of the CDR3 is TGTGCCACCAGTGACCCGTTGGAAGCGGGACGCTCCTACAATGAGCAGTTCTTC.

This chain joins TRBV11-3 and TRBJ2-3; perhaps TRBD2 as D (6 bases). Deletions cut 1 base from V and 6 bases from J, with 17 bases between. The CDR3 has 16 residues. Germline CDR1 SGHNT, CDR2 YENEEA. CDR3 nucleotide sequence: TGTGCCAGCAGCTTAGGCGGAGGGGCAGGGCCCGATACGCAGTATTTT. It translates to CASSLGGGAGPDTQYF.

This chain links TRBV5-3 with TRBJ2-2; tentatively, D is TRBD1 (7 bases). TRBV5-3 is treated as an ORF (open reading frame) with a function not yet certain. The CDR3 runs to 15 residues. Between the trimmed V and J ends, which lost 10 bases and 0 bases, there was a span of 16 bases. The CDR3 nucleotides read TGTGCCCGGGGGCTGACAGGGACGAACACCGGGGAGCTGTTTTTT. Residues: CARGLTGTNTGELFF.

This rearrangement joins TRBV10-3 to TRBJ2-3; a weak D match, TRBD2 (5 bases). Germline V gives CDR1 ENHRY, CDR2 SYGVKD. This CDR3 has 12 amino acids. V was clipped by 10 bases and J by 2 bases, with 10 bases between them. The CDR3 sequence is CASGPATDTQYF. The DNA of the CDR3 is TGTGCCAGCGGGCCCGCCACAGATACGCAGTATTTT.

The chain carries TRBV30 and TRBJ2-7; 10 bases fit TRBD1. The germline V gene encodes CDR1 GTSNPN and CDR2 SVGIG (reference sequence). The CDR3 spans 12 residues. J was trimmed by 4 bases and V by 5 bases; bases with no gene match: 2. Here the CDR3 DNA reads TGTGCCTGGGGGACAGGGGTTTACGAGCAGTACTTC. As protein: CAWGTGVYEQYF.

This chain links TRBV21-1 with TRBJ2-7. TRBV21-1 is deemed a pseudogene. This CDR3 is built from 15 residues. As DNA, the CDR3 is TGTGCCAGCAGCAAATCCAATAGGGTGGGTCACGAGCAGTACTTC. Residues: CASSKSNRVGHEQYF.

The rearrangement uses TRBV28 and TRBJ2-5, with unresolved D. V lost 10 bases, J lost 5 bases, and 17 bases lay in between. CDR1 MDHEN and CDR2 SYDVKM come from the germline V gene. This CDR3 is built from 13 residues. The CDR3, as DNA: TGTGCCACTCACCGGCGGCCCCAGGAGACCCAGTACTTC. It codes for CATHRRPQETQYF.

The J gene is TRBJ1-4, the V gene TRBV2; the D is unclear. V dropped 4 bases and J dropped 4 bases, with 13 bases sitting between them. This CDR3 has 15 amino acids. Germline V CDR1 and CDR2: SNHLY, FYNNEI. CDR3 coding DNA: TGTGCCAGCAGTGTGGACGGAATGGGTAATGAAAAACTGTTTTTT. Protein sequence: CASSVDGMGNEKLFF.